The source of this TCR beta chain is a study of regulatory T cells in long-lasting Graves disease. Assembly of TCR beta libraries relied on iRepertoire HTBI primers together with Arm-PCR of CDR3 regions. Each CDR3 protein gets one entry after TCRdb re-called the multiplex PCR reads with MiXCR. Of roughly 420,000 distinct CDR3 sequences in the sample, 15% to 20% were seen once. Whole-study results and caveats: There were preferences for TRBV28, TRBJ1-2 and TRBJ2-5 in persistent disease. Persistent Graves' disease cases displayed lower TCR diversity than newly diagnosed ones.

Time point specified: newly diagnosed GD, antithyroid drugs for less than 3 months. Construction of the TCR library relied on RNA isolated from PBMCs. The authors drew patients from an endocrinology department in Xi'an, China. This clonotype was seen at least ten times. Its matching antigen is unknown. CDR3 size: 15 residues. Trimming took 2 bases from V and 0 from J, leaving 10 bases between them. The germline V gene encodes CDR1 KGHDR and CDR2 SFDVKD. The sample also formed part of further work on T cells in Graves' hyperthyroidism and ophthalmopathy. That report notes: Across 18 months, stable Graves' hyperthyroidism was marked by no progression to ophthalmopathy.

V and J are TRBV24-1 and TRBJ2-7, with D perhaps given as TRBD1 or TRBD2 (5 bases each). The source was peripheral blood mononuclear cells (PBMCs), collected at new diagnosis, from a patient treated with antithyroid drugs. The sequence derives from a woman aged 18-30 years with Graves disease. CDR3 loop: CATSDSTGASYEQYF. CDR3 bases: TGTGCCACCAGTGATTCAACCGGGGCCTCCTACGAGCAGTACTTC.